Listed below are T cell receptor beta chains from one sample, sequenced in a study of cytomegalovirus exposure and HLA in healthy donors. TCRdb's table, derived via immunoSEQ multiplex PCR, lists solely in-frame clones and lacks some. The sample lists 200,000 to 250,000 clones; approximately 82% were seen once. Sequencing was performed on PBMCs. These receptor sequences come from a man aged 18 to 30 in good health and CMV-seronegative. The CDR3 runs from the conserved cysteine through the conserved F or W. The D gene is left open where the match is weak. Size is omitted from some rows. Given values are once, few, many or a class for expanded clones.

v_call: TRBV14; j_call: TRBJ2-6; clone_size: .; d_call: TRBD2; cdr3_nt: TGTGCCAGCAGCCAGGAGACTAGCGGGAGTTCTGGGGCCAACGTCCTGACTTTC; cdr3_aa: CASSQETSGSSGANVLTF
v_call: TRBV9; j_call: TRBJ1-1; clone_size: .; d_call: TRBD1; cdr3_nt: TGTGCCAGCAGCGACCGGGACAGGGGTGAAGCTTTCTTT; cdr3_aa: CASSDRDRGEAFF
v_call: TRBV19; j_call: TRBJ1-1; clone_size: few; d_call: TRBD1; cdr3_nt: TGTGCCAGTCTACCGGGACAGGGAATGGGTGAAGCTTTCTTT; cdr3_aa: CASLPGQGMGEAFF
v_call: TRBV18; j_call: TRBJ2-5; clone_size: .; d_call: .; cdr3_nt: TGTGCCAGCTCACCAGGGACAATACAAGAGACCCAGTACTTC; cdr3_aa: CASSPGTIQETQYF
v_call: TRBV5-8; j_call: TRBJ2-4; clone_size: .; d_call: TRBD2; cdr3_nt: TGTGCCAGCAGCTTGGGACTAGCGGGAGCCAAAAACATTCAGTACTTC; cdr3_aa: CASSLGLAGAKNIQYF
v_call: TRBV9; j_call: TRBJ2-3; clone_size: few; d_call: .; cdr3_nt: TGTGCCAGCAGCGTAACGGGATATTACACAGATACGCAGTATTTT; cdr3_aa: CASSVTGYYTDTQYF
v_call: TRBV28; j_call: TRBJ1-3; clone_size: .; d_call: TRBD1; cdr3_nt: TGTGCCAGCAGTCCGGCGGACAGGGGTGGAAACACCATATATTTT; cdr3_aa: CASSPADRGGNTIYF
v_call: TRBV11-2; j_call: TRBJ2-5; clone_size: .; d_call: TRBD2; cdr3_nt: TGTGCCAGCAGCCCCAAAGGACTAGCAGGGGAGACCCAGTACTTC; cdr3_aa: CASSPKGLAGETQYF
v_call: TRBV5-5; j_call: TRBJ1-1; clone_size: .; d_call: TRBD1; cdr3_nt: TGTGCCAGCAGCCTGGGGACAGGGGGCACTGAAGCTTTCTTT; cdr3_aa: CASSLGTGGTEAFF
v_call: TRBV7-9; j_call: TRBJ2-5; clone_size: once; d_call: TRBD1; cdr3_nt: TGTGCCAGCAGCTTAGTTGGGACAGGGACCAAGAGAACCCAGTACTTC; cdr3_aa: CASSLVGTGTKRTQYF
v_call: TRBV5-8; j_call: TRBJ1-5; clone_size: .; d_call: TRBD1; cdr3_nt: TGTGCCAGCAGCTTACGGACAGGGGTAATACAGCCCCAGCATTTT; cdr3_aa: CASSLRTGVIQPQHF
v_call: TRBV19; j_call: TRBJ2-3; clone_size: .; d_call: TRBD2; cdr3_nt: TGTGCCAGTAGTATAGCGGGAGGAGCAGATACGCAGTATTTT; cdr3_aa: CASSIAGGADTQYF
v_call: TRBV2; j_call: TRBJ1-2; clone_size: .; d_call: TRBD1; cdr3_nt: TGTGCCAGCAGGGTACCGGACAGGGTGGGAGGTAACTATGGCTACACCTTC; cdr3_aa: CASRVPDRVGGNYGYTF
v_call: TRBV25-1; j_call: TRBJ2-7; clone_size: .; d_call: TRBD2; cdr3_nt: TGTGCCAGCAGTGCTCACGGGACTAAAGGCCACGAGCAGTACTTC; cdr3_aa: CASSAHGTKGHEQYF
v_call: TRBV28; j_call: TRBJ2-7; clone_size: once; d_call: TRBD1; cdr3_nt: TGTGCCAGCAGTTCCGGGACAGGGTTTTTATACGAGCAGTACTTC; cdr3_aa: CASSSGTGFLYEQYF
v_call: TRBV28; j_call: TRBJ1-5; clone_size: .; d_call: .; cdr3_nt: TGTGCCAGCAGTTACCAGGAAAATCAGCCCCAGCATTTT; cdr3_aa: CASSYQENQPQHF